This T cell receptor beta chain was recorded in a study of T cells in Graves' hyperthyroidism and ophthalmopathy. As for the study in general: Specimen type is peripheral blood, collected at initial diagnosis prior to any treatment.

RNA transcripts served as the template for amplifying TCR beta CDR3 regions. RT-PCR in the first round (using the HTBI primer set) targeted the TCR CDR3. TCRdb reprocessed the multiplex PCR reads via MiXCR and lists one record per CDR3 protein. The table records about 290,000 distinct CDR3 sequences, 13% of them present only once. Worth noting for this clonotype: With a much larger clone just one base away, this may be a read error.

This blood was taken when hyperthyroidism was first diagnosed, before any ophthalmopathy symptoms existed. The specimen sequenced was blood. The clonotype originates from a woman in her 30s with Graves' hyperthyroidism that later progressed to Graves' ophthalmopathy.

The CDR3, as DNA: TGCGGCGTTGAAGGGAGCGGGGTTCCCTACAATGAGCAGTTCTTC. Amino acids: CGVEGSGVPYNEQFF. This rearrangement joins TRBV29-1 to TRBJ2-1; TRBD2 matches 7 bases. Germline V lookup: CDR1 SQVTM, CDR2 ANQGSEA. The CDR3 runs to 15 residues.